The 29 T cell receptor beta chains below come from one sample, sequenced in a study of identical twins. One entry per CDR3 protein, called by TCRdb with MiXCR from the 5' RACE reads. Among under 300,000 distinct CDR3 sequences listed, roughly an eighth were seen once. A further study also used this sample, focusing on yellow fever vaccine responses in identical twins.

Specimen: memory (CD45RO+) T cells sorted from blood. All receptors derive from a woman between 18 and 29 years old in good health.

The V gene is TRBV20-1, the J gene TRBJ2-1; 7 bases are a match to TRBD2. From germline, CDR1 is DFQATT and CDR2 SNEGSKA (reference sequence). The CDR3 runs 13 residues. J lost 2 bases, V lost 6 bases, and 4 bases had no gene match. The CDR3 sequence: CSAAGETYNEQFF. The CDR3 DNA sequence: TGCAGTGCGGCGGGAGAGACCTACAATGAGCAGTTCTTC.

This clonotype was observed many times. V is TRBV5-1 and J is TRBJ2-5; no definite D call. The CDR3 spans 14 residues. The germline V gene encodes CDR1 SGHRS and CDR2 YFSETQ. Trimming shortened V by 0 bases and J by 1 base, and 7 bases separated the two germline ends. The CDR3 region has the DNA TGCGCCAGCAGCTTGGAAAGCAGCCAAGAGACCCAGTACTTC. This translates into CASSLESSQETQYF. The full variable domain, rest sourced from reference TRBV5-1 and TRBJ2-5, is KAGVTQTPRYLIKTRGQQVTLSCSPISGHRSVSWYQQTPGQGLQFLFEYFSETQRNKGNFPGRFSGRQFSNSRSEMNVSTLELGDSALYLCASSLESSQETQYFGPGTRLLVL.

Ten or more counts support this clonotype. V and J are TRBV12-3 or TRBV12-4 and TRBJ1-5; D not resolved. The CDR3 is 12 amino acids. V gave up 5 bases and J gave up 3 bases, with 5 bases separating them. The CDR3 is CASSDLNQPQHF. The DNA for the CDR3 is TGTGCCAGCAGTGACCTCAATCAGCCCCAGCATTTT.

The V gene is TRBV6-2 or TRBV6-3, the J gene TRBJ2-3; 13 bases match TRBD2. Germline V gives CDR1 MNHEY, CDR2 SVGEGT. The CDR3 consists of 16 residues. J was trimmed by 3 bases and V by 2 bases; bases with no gene match: 2. The CDR3 is CASSYGLAGATDTQYF. In DNA, the CDR3 is TGTGCCAGCAGTTACGGACTAGCGGGGGCAACAGATACGCAGTATTTT.

CDR3 coding DNA: TGTGCCAGCAGTTACTCGATGGCGACTAGCGGCGTCTACGAGCAGTACTTC. Its protein product is CASSYSMATSGVYEQYF. The chain links TRBV6-2 or TRBV6-3 to TRBJ2-7, with TRBD2 identical over 9 bases. J gave up 3 bases and V 0 bases, and 9 bases lay outside the gene matches. Germline values: CDR1 MNHEY, CDR2 SVGEGT. The CDR3 length is 17 residues.

The chain has TRBV15 and TRBJ2-7, with D unclear. This CDR3 has 14 amino acids. The V end was cut by 0 bases, the J end by 7 bases, with 13 bases between. In germline, CDR1 is LNHNV, CDR2 YYDKDF (reference sequence). The CDR3 loop reads CATSREKGRVEQYF. In DNA, the CDR3 is TGTGCCACCAGCAGAGAGAAAGGGCGTGTGGAGCAGTACTTC.

This clonotype was detected many times. This chain joins TRBV10-3 and TRBJ2-7; 8 nucleotides match TRBD1. Trimming took 4 bases from V and 2 from J; bases not matched to a gene: 10. The CDR3 extends over 16 amino acids. Germline CDR1 reads ENHRY; CDR2 reads SYGVKD. The CDR3 DNA follows: TGTGCCATCAGTGTATCACCGAAGGACAGGGCCTACGAGCAGTACTTC. It codes for CAISVSPKDRAYEQYF.

At least ten counts were recorded for this clonotype. J is TRBJ1-6 and V is TRBV12-3 or TRBV12-4, with D possibly matching TRBD1 (6 bases). The CDR3 is 13 residues long. The V gene lost 3 bases and the J gene lost 10 bases, with 10 bases spanning the gap. CDR3 coding DNA: TGTGCCAGCAGTTTGAGGGGGGACTCACCCCTCCACTTT. Encoded protein: CASSLRGDSPLHF.

This clonotype was observed a few times. The chain uses TRBV11-2 and TRBJ2-5; D is uncertain. The length of the CDR3 is 13 residues. V lost 5 bases and J lost 3, with 10 bases in between. The germline gives CDR1 SGHAT, CDR2 FQNNGV. CDR3 region: CASSQPKEETQYF. CDR3 coding DNA: TGTGCCAGCAGCCAGCCGAAAGAAGAGACCCAGTACTTC.

The V call is TRBV9, the J call TRBJ2-1; 7 bases align to TRBD1. Trimming took 4 bases from V and 5 from J; bases not matched to a gene: 12. Germline assignment: CDR1 SGDLS and CDR2 YYNGEE. The CDR3 totals 16 residues. The CDR3 bases are TGTGCCAGCAGCACCTCGACAGGGAAAAAAAACAATGAGCAGTTCTTC. Residues: CASSTSTGKKNNEQFF.

The chain carries TRBV4-3 and TRBJ2-1; 8 nucleotides line up with TRBD2. J gave up 7 bases and V 3 bases, and 8 bases lay outside the gene matches. Germline loops: CDR1 LGHNA, CDR2 YSLEER. The CDR3 is 15 amino acids. The chain's CDR3 is CASSQLAGGSNEQFF. As DNA, the CDR3 is TGCGCCAGCAGCCAGCTCGCGGGAGGAAGTAATGAGCAGTTCTTC.

A few counts support this clonotype. This chain uses TRBV14 with TRBJ2-6; D assignment may be TRBD1 or TRBD2 (5 bases each). Germline-derived CDR1 and CDR2 are SGHDN and FVKESK. Deletions cut 0 bases from V and 4 bases from J, with 10 bases between. The CDR3 loop spans 16 amino acids. In nucleotides, the CDR3 is TGTGCCAGCAGCCAAGAACTGGGACCAGGGGCCAACGTCCTGACTTTC. It codes for CASSQELGPGANVLTF.

The rearrangement joins TRBV7-3 to TRBJ2-2; 10 positions match TRBD2. The CDR3 is 17 amino acids. CDR1 is SGHTA and CDR2 is FQGTGA in the germline V gene. After removal of 1 base from V and 3 bases from J, the junction contained 5 bases not matched to a gene. The CDR3 protein is CASSLNPSGGYTGELFF. The CDR3 nucleotides are TGTGCCAGCAGCTTAAATCCTAGCGGGGGCTACACCGGGGAGCTGTTTTTT.

In its sample, this clonotype was seen many times. This chain uses TRBV20-1 with TRBJ2-1, with TRBD2 as a possible D gene (6 bases). From germline, CDR1 is DFQATT and CDR2 SNEGSKA (reference sequence). V was trimmed by 6 bases and J by 7 bases, leaving 22 bases between them. The CDR3 extends over 15 amino acids. CDR3 nucleotides: TGCAGTGCCCCTAGACGGGAGAATGGGTTAAATGAGCAGTTCTTC. It codes for CSAPRRENGLNEQFF.

This CDR3 reads CAGERGPADTQYF. The CDR3 DNA is TGTGCAGGCGAGCGGGGTCCCGCAGATACGCAGTATTTT. The chain employs TRBV27 and TRBJ2-3, with 7 bases identical to TRBD2. The CDR3 is 13 residues long. CDR1 is MNHEY, CDR2 SMNVEV, per germline (reference sequence).

The chain links TRBV29-1 to TRBJ2-1, with 11 bases matching TRBD1. Trimming removed 0 bases from V and 4 bases from J; junction bases left unmatched: 2. This CDR3 comprises 15 residues. Germline V lookup: CDR1 SQVTM, CDR2 ANQGSEA. The CDR3 sequence is CSVEDRDRGYNEQFF. In DNA, the CDR3 is TGCAGCGTTGAAGATCGGGACAGGGGGTACAATGAGCAGTTCTTC.

This rearrangement joins TRBV10-3 to TRBJ2-2; tentatively, D is TRBD2 (6 bases). The V gene's germline CDR1 is ENHRY and CDR2 SYGVKD. This CDR3 has 15 amino acids. Trimming pared 6 bases from V and 4 bases from J, leaving 15 bases between. Written as DNA, the CDR3 is TGTGCCATCAGGGGACTCCTGGAGGGCACCGGGGAGCTGTTTTTT. This gives the protein CAIRGLLEGTGELFF.

The sample holds a few counts of this clonotype. The J gene is TRBJ2-7, the V gene TRBV7-2, with TRBD1 matching 7 bases. Germline V gene data show CDR1 as SGHTA and CDR2 as FQGNSA. The CDR3 has 15 residues. Unmatched junction bases numbered 8, after V lost 3 bases and J lost 3 bases. CDR3 nucleotides: TGTGCCAGCAGCTTTGTATTAGGGACAGACTACGAGCAGTACTTC. Protein product: CASSFVLGTDYEQYF.

This clonotype came up many times. This chain connects TRBV4-2 to TRBJ1-2, with 7 bases matching TRBD1. The CDR3 has 16 residues. Trimming at V came to 0 bases and at J to 3 bases, leaving 7 bases not matched to a gene. The germline CDR1 and CDR2 sequences are LGHNA and YNFKEQ. As DNA, the CDR3 is TGTGCCAGCAGCCAAGATGGAACACAGGGGCACTATGGCTACACCTTC. Translated, it gives CASSQDGTQGHYGYTF.

In DNA, the CDR3 is TGTGCCACCAGCAGGGGGACAGACTACGAGCAGTACTTC. It yields the protein CATSRGTDYEQYF. The chain employs TRBV15 and TRBJ2-7, with 7 nucleotides matching TRBD1. Germline V gene lookup returns CDR1 LNHNV and CDR2 YYDKDF (reference sequence). This CDR3 is built from 13 residues. With 3 bases clipped from V and 3 bases from J, the junction kept 2 bases outside the gene matches. Supplemented by reference TRBV15 and TRBJ2-7, the full variable domain reads DAMVIQNPRYQVTQFGKPVTLSCSQTLNHNVMYWYQQKSSQAPKLLFHYYDKDFNNEADTPDNFQSRRPNTSFCFLDIRSPGLGDTAMYLCATSRGTDYEQYFGPGTRLTVT.

To note about this clonotype: Possible read error: a much larger clone is one base away. This rearrangement joins TRBV6-1 to TRBJ2-1; 13 nucleotides align to TRBD2. The length of the CDR3 is 17 residues. Germline values: CDR1 MNHNS, CDR2 SASEGT. CDR3 nucleotides: TGTGCCAGCAGTAGGACTAGCGGGAGCCCCTCCTACAATGAGCACTTCTTC. Protein: CASSRTSGSPSYNEHFF.

Ten or more counts support this clonotype. This chain joins TRBV15 and TRBJ2-2; possible D gene TRBD1, 5 bases. V was trimmed by 0 bases and J by 6 bases, leaving 8 bases between them. Germline CDR1 LNHNV, CDR2 YYDKDF (reference sequence). The CDR3 runs to 14 residues. The DNA of the CDR3 is TGTGCCACCAGCAGAGAAGGGGCCCCCGGGGAGCTGTTTTTT. It yields the protein CATSREGAPGELFF.

This clonotype was observed a handful of times. The V call is TRBV20-1, the J call TRBJ2-7; D is possibly TRBD2 (6 bases). The CDR3 extends over 14 amino acids. Germline V gene sequence: CDR1 DFQATT, CDR2 SNEGSKA (reference sequence). V was shortened by 2 bases and J by 6 bases, with 17 bases between the two germline ends. CDR3 nucleotide sequence: TGCAGTGCTAGACGCGGGATCGGCTCCGGCGAGCAGTACTTC. Translating it yields CSARRGIGSGEQYF.

The J gene is TRBJ2-5, the V gene TRBV6-5; 7 nucleotides agree with TRBD1. The CDR3 contains 14 residues. CDR1 MNHEY and CDR2 SVGAGI come from the germline V gene. V trimming: 0 bases; J trimming: 5 bases; junction bases outside the gene matches: 3. CDR3 loop: CASSYSTGRETQYF. The CDR3 DNA reads TGTGCCAGCAGTTACTCGACAGGGCGGGAGACCCAGTACTTC.

This clonotype came up a few times. J is TRBJ2-1 and V is TRBV11-3; either TRBD1 or TRBD2 may supply D (6 bases each). Trimming cost V 3 bases and J 7 bases, with 19 bases left between them. The CDR3 contains 16 residues. Per germline, CDR1 SGHNT and CDR2 YENEEA. DNA of the CDR3: TGTGCCAGCAGCTTGAGGGGGGCAGGGGATAGGAATGAGCAGTTCTTC. Its translation: CASSLRGAGDRNEQFF.

V and J are TRBV20-1 and TRBJ2-4; TRBD1 agrees at 9 bases. The CDR3 runs 16 residues. Germline V lookup: CDR1 DFQATT, CDR2 SNEGSKA (reference sequence). With 3 bases clipped from V and 9 bases from J, the junction kept 15 bases outside the gene matches. The CDR3 DNA follows: TGCAGTGCTAGTTACAGAGGACAGGGGAGGTTGAGCATTCAGTACTTC. This sequence encodes CSASYRGQGRLSIQYF.

This clonotype was seen ten or more times. The chain combines TRBV7-2 with TRBJ2-3; D gene ambiguous. This CDR3 comprises 15 residues. V was trimmed by 1 base and J by 2 bases, leaving 10 bases between them. Germline V lookup: CDR1 SGHTA, CDR2 FQGNSA. CDR3 sequence: CASSLGLSPTDTQYF. The CDR3 coding sequence is TGTGCCAGCAGCTTAGGCCTATCCCCCACAGATACGCAGTATTTT.

This clonotype was recorded at least ten times. The chain links TRBV6-5 to TRBJ2-5; D may be TRBD2 (6 bases). The germline V gene has CDR1 MNHEY and CDR2 SVGAGI. Trimming removed 2 bases from V and 2 bases from J, with 9 bases in between. The CDR3 contains 14 residues. The CDR3 region is CASSYGSGQETQYF. CDR3 bases: TGTGCCAGCAGTTACGGAAGCGGGCAAGAGACCCAGTACTTC.

The chain carries TRBV20-1 and TRBJ2-3; D remains ambiguous. The ends were cut back, 0 bases at V and 0 bases at J, with 7 bases in the middle. Germline V CDR1 and CDR2: DFQATT, SNEGSKA (reference sequence). The CDR3 spans 14 residues. Here the CDR3 reads CSAREISSTDTQYF. CDR3 coding DNA: TGCAGTGCTAGAGAGATATCTAGCACAGATACGCAGTATTTT.